The entry below gives a single TCR beta chain sequence along with its context. These data belong to a study of blood T cell repertoires in COVID-19. Trimming took 4 bases from V and 3 from J, leaving 12 bases between them. The CDR3 contains 14 residues. Germline values: CDR1 SGHAT, CDR2 FQDESV (reference sequence). The repertoire was sequenced with immunoSEQ multiplex PCR; TCRdb's copy has only in-frame clones and lacks some. The sample shows around 200,000 clones, more than 85% of them seen only once. The material sequenced was peripheral blood. This sequence joins TRBV11-1 and TRBJ1-1; D call uncertain. The TCR comes from a middle-aged man with acute or convalescent COVID-19. Here the CDR3 DNA reads TGTGCCAGCAGCTCCGAGGGCCACTACACTGAAGCTTTCTTT. Translating it yields CASSSEGHYTEAFF. Looking up the rest from reference TRBV11-1 and TRBJ1-1 gives the full variable domain: EAEVAQSPRYKITEKSQAVAFWCDPISGHATLYWYRQILGQGPELLVQFQDESVVDDSQLPKDRFSAERLKGVDSTLKIQPAELGDSAMYLCASSSEGHYTEAFFGQGTRLTVV.